The rows below give T cell receptor beta chains drawn from one sample of a study of T cell repertoires in cytomegalovirus infection. In TCRdb, the reads were re-called with MiXCR into one record per CDR3 protein. There are 150,000 to 200,000 distinct CDR3 sequences in the sample; approximately 15% occur only once, and roughly a quarter lies in the top ten. The sequenced material came from PBMCs. Source of these receptors: a human donor in good health (CMV status not recorded). Some clones in this sample may be carry-over from other donors' samples. The CDR3 runs from the conserved cysteine through the conserved F or W. Fields, in order: D gene, V gene, J gene, clone size, CDR3 protein, CDR3 DNA. A D gene is named only where the DNA matches it firmly. Size values are once, few and many counts, or a class for expanded clones, and some rows have none.

d_gene: .; v_gene: TRBV12-3/TRBV12-4; j_gene: TRBJ1-5; abundance: few; CDR3aa: CASRPRKGNQPQHF; CDR3nt: TGTGCCAGCAGACCACGAAAGGGCAATCAGCCCCAGCATTTT
d_gene: .; v_gene: TRBV7-3; j_gene: TRBJ1-3; abundance: many; CDR3aa: CASSPESGLGNTIYF; CDR3nt: TGTGCCAGCAGCCCCGAATCAGGCCTTGGAAACACCATATATTTT
d_gene: TRBD2; v_gene: TRBV12-3/TRBV12-4; j_gene: TRBJ2-1; abundance: .; CDR3aa: CASSLGTSGGYNEQFF; CDR3nt: TGTGCCAGCAGTTTAGGGACTAGCGGGGGGTACAATGAGCAGTTCTTC
d_gene: TRBD1; v_gene: TRBV29-1; j_gene: TRBJ1-2; abundance: few; CDR3aa: CSVEENRGNYGYTF; CDR3nt: TGCAGCGTTGAAGAAAACAGGGGGAACTATGGCTACACCTTC
d_gene: TRBD2; v_gene: TRBV5-4; j_gene: TRBJ2-2; abundance: .; CDR3aa: CASSLVSGGTGELFF; CDR3nt: TGTGCCAGCAGCTTGGTTAGCGGGGGAACCGGGGAGCTGTTTTTT
d_gene: .; v_gene: TRBV29-1; j_gene: TRBJ2-5; abundance: few; CDR3aa: CSVEEPGHLDETQYF; CDR3nt: TGCAGCGTTGAAGAGCCGGGACACCTAGACGAGACCCAGTACTTC
d_gene: TRBD2; v_gene: TRBV19; j_gene: TRBJ2-1; abundance: .; CDR3aa: CASNPAGTRDNEQFF; CDR3nt: TGTGCCAGTAACCCTGCCGGGACTAGGGACAATGAGCAGTTCTTC
d_gene: .; v_gene: TRBV10-3; j_gene: TRBJ1-6; abundance: many; CDR3aa: CAISEGGAGGNSPLHF; CDR3nt: TGTGCCATCAGTGAGGGGGGTGCTGGAGGTAATTCACCCCTCCACTTT
d_gene: TRBD1; v_gene: TRBV7-9; j_gene: TRBJ2-7; abundance: few; CDR3aa: CASSSFGQGAYEQYF; CDR3nt: TGTGCCAGCAGCTCCTTTGGACAGGGGGCCTACGAGCAGTACTTC
d_gene: .; v_gene: TRBV6-2/TRBV6-3; j_gene: TRBJ2-2; abundance: .; CDR3aa: CATKRGYTGELFF; CDR3nt: TGTGCCACCAAAAGGGGATACACCGGGGAGCTGTTTTTT
d_gene: .; v_gene: TRBV7-2; j_gene: TRBJ1-6; abundance: many; CDR3aa: CASSLDGGVENSPLHF; CDR3nt: TGTGCCAGCAGCCTAGACGGGGGTGTGGAAAATTCACCCCTCCACTTT
d_gene: .; v_gene: TRBV19; j_gene: TRBJ2-7; abundance: .; CDR3aa: CASSGGAAYEQYF; CDR3nt: TGTGCCAGTAGTGGGGGGGCCGCCTACGAGCAGTACTTC
d_gene: .; v_gene: TRBV10-2; j_gene: TRBJ1-2; abundance: many; CDR3aa: CASRTFTDPPNYGYTF; CDR3nt: TGCGCCAGCAGGACTTTCACAGACCCTCCTAACTATGGCTACACCTTC
d_gene: .; v_gene: TRBV29-1; j_gene: TRBJ1-2; abundance: .; CDR3aa: CSVESSRNYGYTF; CDR3nt: TGCAGCGTTGAATCGAGCAGGAACTATGGCTACACCTTC
d_gene: TRBD2; v_gene: TRBV20-1; j_gene: TRBJ2-1; abundance: few; CDR3aa: CSLLQRGGSSYNEQFF; CDR3nt: TGCAGCTTGCTGCAGCGGGGGGGCTCTTCCTACAATGAGCAGTTCTTC
d_gene: .; v_gene: TRBV19; j_gene: TRBJ1-1; abundance: .; CDR3aa: CASTEGVWRTEAFF; CDR3nt: TGTGCCAGTACCGAGGGCGTCTGGAGAACTGAAGCTTTCTTT
d_gene: TRBD1; v_gene: TRBV7-3; j_gene: TRBJ1-2; abundance: many; CDR3aa: CASSLGTGNGYTF; CDR3nt: TGTGCCAGCAGCTTAGGGACAGGGAATGGCTACACCTTC
d_gene: .; v_gene: TRBV7-2; j_gene: TRBJ1-2; abundance: many; CDR3aa: CASSPPGDYGYTF; CDR3nt: TGTGCCAGCAGTCCTCCAGGGGACTATGGCTACACCTTC
d_gene: .; v_gene: TRBV11-3; j_gene: TRBJ1-1; abundance: many; CDR3aa: CASSLSSQSEAFF; CDR3nt: TGTGCCAGCAGCTTATCCTCCCAAAGTGAAGCTTTCTTT
d_gene: TRBD2; v_gene: TRBV29-1; j_gene: TRBJ2-1; abundance: few; CDR3aa: CSVEVGSGRANEQFF; CDR3nt: TGCAGCGTTGAAGTAGGGAGCGGGAGGGCCAACGAGCAGTTCTTC
d_gene: .; v_gene: TRBV20-1; j_gene: TRBJ1-4; abundance: few; CDR3aa: CSARDPQGAWIEKLFF; CDR3nt: TGCAGTGCTAGAGACCCCCAGGGCGCTTGGATCGAAAAACTGTTTTTT
d_gene: .; v_gene: TRBV28; j_gene: TRBJ1-4; abundance: many; CDR3aa: CASSHGREATNEKLFF; CDR3nt: TGTGCCAGCAGTCACGGACGGGAAGCAACTAATGAAAAACTGTTTTTT
d_gene: .; v_gene: TRBV19; j_gene: TRBJ2-1; abundance: .; CDR3aa: CASSWWGTYNEQFF; CDR3nt: TGTGCCAGTAGTTGGTGGGGAACCTACAATGAGCAGTTCTTC
d_gene: .; v_gene: TRBV2; j_gene: TRBJ1-1; abundance: .; CDR3aa: CASRTRETMNTEAFF; CDR3nt: TGTGCCAGCAGGACCAGGGAAACCATGAACACTGAAGCTTTCTTT
d_gene: .; v_gene: TRBV7-2; j_gene: TRBJ1-5; abundance: many; CDR3aa: CASSSGIAAINQPQHF; CDR3nt: TGTGCCAGCAGCAGCGGTATAGCCGCGATCAATCAGCCCCAGCATTTT
d_gene: .; v_gene: TRBV2; j_gene: TRBJ2-5; abundance: .; CDR3aa: CASSEALRVPETQYF; CDR3nt: TGTGCCAGCAGTGAAGCGCTTCGTGTCCCAGAGACCCAGTACTTC
d_gene: .; v_gene: TRBV18; j_gene: TRBJ2-7; abundance: few; CDR3aa: CASSLRQVYEQYF; CDR3nt: TGTGCCAGCTCACTTCGACAGGTCTACGAGCAGTACTTC
d_gene: .; v_gene: TRBV10-3; j_gene: TRBJ2-7; abundance: many; CDR3aa: CAISDRASSYEQYF; CDR3nt: TGTGCCATCAGTGACAGGGCAAGCTCCTACGAGCAGTACTTC
d_gene: .; v_gene: TRBV15; j_gene: TRBJ2-3; abundance: many; CDR3aa: CATSRERESTDTQYF; CDR3nt: TGTGCCACCAGCAGAGAGAGGGAGAGCACAGATACGCAGTATTTT
d_gene: TRBD2; v_gene: TRBV5-5; j_gene: TRBJ2-3; abundance: few; CDR3aa: CASSRGLAGGTDTQYF; CDR3nt: TGTGCCAGCAGCCGCGGACTAGCGGGAGGCACAGATACGCAGTATTTT
d_gene: TRBD1; v_gene: TRBV28; j_gene: TRBJ1-5; abundance: few; CDR3aa: CASTSQGKPQHF; CDR3nt: TGTGCCAGCACCTCACAGGGGAAACCCCAGCATTTT
d_gene: .; v_gene: TRBV6-5; j_gene: TRBJ2-7; abundance: .; CDR3aa: CASSYSLVRTSSYEQYF; CDR3nt: TGTGCCAGCAGTTACTCGTTAGTGAGGACCAGCTCCTACGAGCAGTACTTC
d_gene: .; v_gene: TRBV7-9; j_gene: TRBJ2-1; abundance: many; CDR3aa: CASSLSGVSYNEQFF; CDR3nt: TGTGCCAGCAGCTTATCGGGGGTTTCCTACAATGAGCAGTTCTTC
d_gene: .; v_gene: TRBV13; j_gene: TRBJ2-1; abundance: .; CDR3aa: CASSETGSEAYNEQFF; CDR3nt: TGTGCCAGCAGCGAAACAGGGTCTGAGGCTTACAATGAGCAGTTCTTC
d_gene: TRBD2; v_gene: TRBV5-1; j_gene: TRBJ2-7; abundance: .; CDR3aa: CPSSLDGTSSYEQYF; CDR3nt: TGCCCCAGCAGCTTGGATGGGACTAGCTCCTACGAGCAGTACTTC
d_gene: .; v_gene: TRBV12-3/TRBV12-4; j_gene: TRBJ2-6; abundance: .; CDR3aa: CASSLRRSGPYSGANVLTF; CDR3nt: TGTGCCAGCAGTTTGAGGAGGTCAGGACCGTACTCTGGGGCCAACGTCCTGACTTTC
d_gene: .; v_gene: TRBV7-9; j_gene: TRBJ1-2; abundance: few; CDR3aa: CASSLIRSRVSGYTF; CDR3nt: TGTGCCAGCAGCTTAATTCGATCTAGGGTATCCGGCTACACCTTC
d_gene: .; v_gene: TRBV2; j_gene: TRBJ1-1; abundance: few; CDR3aa: CASSQGPNTEAFF; CDR3nt: TGTGCCAGCAGTCAGGGGCCGAACACTGAAGCTTTCTTT
d_gene: .; v_gene: TRBV11-1; j_gene: TRBJ1-5; abundance: .; CDR3aa: CASSFGTGQNQPQHF; CDR3nt: TGTGCCAGCAGCTTCGGAACAGGGCAAAATCAGCCCCAGCATTTT
d_gene: .; v_gene: TRBV7-9; j_gene: TRBJ2-1; abundance: many; CDR3aa: CASSPPEQFF; CDR3nt: TGTGCCAGCAGCCCACCTGAGCAGTTCTTC
d_gene: TRBD1; v_gene: TRBV28; j_gene: TRBJ1-5; abundance: few; CDR3aa: CASSPQGTQPQHF; CDR3nt: TGTGCCAGCAGTCCACAGGGGACTCAGCCCCAGCATTTT
d_gene: .; v_gene: TRBV2; j_gene: TRBJ2-1; abundance: many; CDR3aa: CASSYSGYNEQFF; CDR3nt: TGTGCCAGCAGTTATAGCGGTTACAATGAGCAGTTCTTC
d_gene: .; v_gene: TRBV7-9; j_gene: TRBJ2-1; abundance: .; CDR3aa: CASSLRPVGEQFF; CDR3nt: TGTGCCAGCAGCTTAAGACCCGTCGGTGAGCAGTTCTTC
d_gene: .; v_gene: TRBV29-1; j_gene: TRBJ2-7; abundance: few; CDR3aa: CSVRGEAALYEQYF; CDR3nt: TGCAGCGTCCGCGGTGAGGCAGCGCTCTACGAGCAGTACTTC
d_gene: .; v_gene: TRBV28; j_gene: TRBJ1-5; abundance: many; CDR3aa: CASERSNNQPQHF; CDR3nt: TGTGCCAGTGAGAGGAGTAATAATCAGCCCCAGCATTTT